Described below is a single TCR beta chain sequence and its context. What antigen it recognizes has not been identified. No base quality information exists; no much larger clone differs at one position. This entry belongs to a study of OX40 agonist ivuxolimab in advanced cancers. Turning to the overall study: Ivuxolimab, which targeted the costimulatory receptor OX40 (CD134), was an agonistic, fully human IgG2 monoclonal antibody. Intravenous ivuxolimab was administered to patients every 2 weeks at six dose levels: 0.01, 0.1, 0.3, 1.5, 3 and 10 mg/kg. Of the approximately 53 patients in dose escalation, around 19 had hepatocellular carcinoma, some 15 had melanoma, 9 had renal cell carcinoma and 9 had head and neck cancer. The dose-escalation cohort was about 87% male with a mean age of around 64 years, ranging from roughly 23 to 90. Prior anti-PD-1, anti-PD-L1 or anti-CTLA-4 therapy was permitted, and 40% to 50% of dose-escalation patients had received checkpoint inhibitors. Three dose-escalation patients achieved partial responses, one with hepatocellular carcinoma and two with cutaneous melanoma. The point of sequencing TCRbeta in the periphery was to test whether ivuxolimab changed TCR sequence diversity and drove clonal T-cell expansion. The paper reports the monotherapy dose-escalation portion (N ≈ 52 patients) of the phase I ivuxolimab trial.

Results the study describes overall, beyond this receptor: At doses from 0.1 to 3.0 mg/kg, clonal expansion was seen in both CD4+ and CD8+ blood T cells between baseline and week 6. Antigen specificity was not determined for the clonally expanded peripheral T cells. Low levels of normalized T-cell clonal expansion were also seen in some patients who did not respond. In partial responders in the 0.1-3.0 mg/kg groups, normalized peripheral clonal expansion was found to be among the lowest, especially among CD8+ T cells. After ivuxolimab, expanded clones were on average more numerous among CD8+ T cells than among CD4+ T cells.

Patients with autoimmune disease history or receiving systemic immunosuppression were excluded from the trial. Peripheral blood for TCR sequencing was drawn from every dose cohort at baseline, at cycle 4 day 1 and at cycle 7 day 1. The samples were drawn from a first-in-human, open-label, multicenter phase I dose-escalation trial of ivuxolimab. Adults with locally advanced or metastatic melanoma, renal cell, hepatocellular, or head and neck squamous cell carcinoma were enrolled in the trial. CD4+ and CD8+ T cells were sorted separately from peripheral blood before TCR sequencing. Genomic DNA was isolated from the sorted cells so that the TCRbeta CDR3 region could be sequenced. The immunoSEQ Assay was used to sequence the TCRbeta CDR3 regions. Entries here come from immuneACCESS through TCRdb and include only in-frame sequences with V and J called. Some clones fail to appear in such tables; in the studies checked, an unresolved V gene covers under half of the shortfall, and the cause of the remainder is unknown. The sample table contains about 95,000 clones; only one count was recorded for roughly nine tenths of them. 2.6% of the sample comes from the top ten.

The origin of this receptor is an adult with an advanced solid tumor such as melanoma, head and neck, liver or kidney cancer. The sequencing used CD4+ or CD8+ T cells sorted from blood, collected in a trial of the OX40 agonist ivuxolimab.

Here the CDR3 is given as CASSPTSGSYEQFF. The DNA sequence is TGTGCCAGCAGCCCGACTAGCGGGAGTTATGAGCAGTTCTTC. Recombination joined TRBV7-3 with TRBJ2-1; 12 central nucleotides agree with TRBD2. V has 5 bases trimmed and J has 8 bases trimmed; junction bases matching no gene number 4. The CDR3 spans 14 residues, from the cysteine through the phenylalanine. This entry keeps only the CDR3 DNA: 42 bases, framed from base 1. CDR1 and CDR2 were assigned from the germline V gene as SGHTA and FQGTGA.